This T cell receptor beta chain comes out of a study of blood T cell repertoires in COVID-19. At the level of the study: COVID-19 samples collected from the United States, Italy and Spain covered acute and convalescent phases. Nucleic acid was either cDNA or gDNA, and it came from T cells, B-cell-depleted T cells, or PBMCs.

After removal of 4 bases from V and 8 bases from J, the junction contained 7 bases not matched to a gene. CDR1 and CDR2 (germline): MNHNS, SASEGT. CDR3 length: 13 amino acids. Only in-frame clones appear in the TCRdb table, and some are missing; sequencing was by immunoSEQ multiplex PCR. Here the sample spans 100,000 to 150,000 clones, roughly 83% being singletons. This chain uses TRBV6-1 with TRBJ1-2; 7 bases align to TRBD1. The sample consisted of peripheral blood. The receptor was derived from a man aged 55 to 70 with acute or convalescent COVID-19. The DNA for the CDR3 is TGTGCCAGCAGTGCGGCGGGACAGCTCGGCTACACCTTC. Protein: CASSAAGQLGYTF.